This T cell receptor (beta chain) was sequenced in a study of blood T cell repertoires in COVID-19. The V gene's germline CDR1 is SNHLY and CDR2 FYNNEI. The CDR3 totals 15 residues. V was cut by 3 bases and J by 0 bases, with 8 bases left in between. Data came from immunoSEQ multiplex PCR; TCRdb stores just in-frame clones and leaves some out. The sample includes about 280,000 clones, around 84% of them seen just once. The chain carries TRBV2 and TRBJ2-2; unclear D gene. This receptor was identified in a man aged 35-49 years who had been exposed to COVID-19. The sequenced sample was PBMCs or T cells enriched from blood (not recorded which). CDR3 nucleotide sequence: TGTGCCAGCAGTGACTCGGTGGCGAACACCGGGGAGCTGTTTTTT. This gives the protein CASSDSVANTGELFF. The whole variable domain, filled in from reference TRBV2 and TRBJ2-2, reads EPEVTQTPSHQVTQMGQEVILRCVPISNHLYFYWYRQILGQKVEFLVSFYNNEISEKSEIFDDQFSVERPDGSNFTLKIRSTKLEDSAMYFCASSDSVANTGELFFGEGSRLTVL.